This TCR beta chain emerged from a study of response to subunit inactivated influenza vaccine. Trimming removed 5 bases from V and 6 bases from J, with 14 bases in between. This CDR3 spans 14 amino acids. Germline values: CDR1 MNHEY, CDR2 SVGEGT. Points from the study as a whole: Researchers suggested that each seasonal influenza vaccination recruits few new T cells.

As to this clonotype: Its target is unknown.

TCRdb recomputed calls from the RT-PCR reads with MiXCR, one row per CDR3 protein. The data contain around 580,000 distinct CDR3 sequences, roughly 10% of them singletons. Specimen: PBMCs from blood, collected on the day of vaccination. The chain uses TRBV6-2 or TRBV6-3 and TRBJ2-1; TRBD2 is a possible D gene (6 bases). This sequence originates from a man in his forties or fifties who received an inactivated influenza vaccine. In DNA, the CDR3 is TGTGCCAGCAGTCCCGGCGGTAGCGGCAATGAGCAGTTCTTC. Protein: CASSPGGSGNEQFF.